The rows below give T cell receptor beta chains drawn from one sample of a study of early T cells in non-severe SARS-CoV-2 infection. TCRdb passed the 5' RACE reads through MiXCR, listing each CDR3 protein once. The repertoire includes over 85,000 distinct CDR3 sequences, 10% to 15% of them detected once, and around 4% sits in the top ten. The source was whole blood, collected at baseline. The receptor set was obtained from an adult who was a healthcare worker with PCR-confirmed SARS-CoV-2 infection or an uninfected control (not recorded which). CDR3s include the opening cysteine and the closing phenylalanine or tryptophan. D genes are given only for firm matches. Only some rows state a clone size, as once, few, many or a class for expanded clones.

J | D | V | size | DNA | CDR3
TRBJ2-3 | NA | TRBV20-1 | NA | TGCAGTGCTAGACAGAAACTGTCAGGGAGTTGGACAGATACGCAGTATTTT | CSARQKLSGSWTDTQYF
TRBJ2-2 | NA | TRBV5-1 | many | TGCGCCAGCAGCTTGGAGACAGGGAGGACCGGGGAGCTGTTTTTT | CASSLETGRTGELFF
TRBJ2-3 | NA | TRBV6-1 | NA | TGTGCCAGCAGACTCTCACGCAGGGGTGAGACAGATACGCAGTATTTT | CASRLSRRGETDTQYF
TRBJ2-2 | NA | TRBV11-2 | few | TGTGCCAGCAGCATTACAGGGACAAACACCGGGGAGCTGTTTTTT | CASSITGTNTGELFF
TRBJ2-7 | TRBD1 | TRBV5-5 | NA | TGTGCCAGCAGGTATATGCCGGGACAGGTTGACTATGAGCAGTACTTC | CASRYMPGQVDYEQYF
TRBJ1-6 | NA | TRBV10-2 | few | TGCGCCAGCAGTGAGGCACATGGAAACTCACCCCTCCACTTT | CASSEAHGNSPLHF
TRBJ1-2 | TRBD1 | TRBV18 | NA | TGTGCCAGCTCACCCGGGACAGGGTCATTTGGCTACACCTTC | CASSPGTGSFGYTF
TRBJ1-4 | TRBD1 | TRBV7-2 | few | TGTGCCAGCAGCTTAGCCGGGACAGGGAACGAAAAACTGTTTTTT | CASSLAGTGNEKLFF
TRBJ2-1 | NA | TRBV29-1 | NA | TGCAGCGTTGAAAGATACAATGAGCAGTTCTTC | CSVERYNEQFF
TRBJ2-4 | NA | TRBV13 | few | TGTGCCAGCAGCTTTCGGTCTAGTGCTGCGGTAGCCAAAAACATTCAGTACTTC | CASSFRSSAAVAKNIQYF
TRBJ2-5 | TRBD2 | TRBV29-1 | few | TGCAGCGTTGTCGGCTCGGGGGGGCCGAAAGAGACCCAGTACTTC | CSVVGSGGPKETQYF
TRBJ2-2 | NA | TRBV20-1 | few | TGCAGTGCTAGAAACGCCCCGGACACCGGGGAGCTGTTTTTT | CSARNAPDTGELFF
TRBJ2-7 | TRBD1 | TRBV2 | few | TGTGCCAGCAGCTCGGGACAGGGTTCCTACGAGCAGTACTTC | CASSSGQGSYEQYF
TRBJ1-6 | NA | TRBV28 | few | TGTGCCAGCAGACCGGCCCATTCCGGTTCACCCCTCCACTTT | CASRPAHSGSPLHF
TRBJ1-5 | TRBD1 | TRBV19 | NA | TGTGCCAGTACCACAGGGACAGGGAGAGACAATCAGCCCCAGCATTTT | CASTTGTGRDNQPQHF
TRBJ1-3 | NA | TRBV4-1 | NA | TGCGCCAGCAGCCAGGAGGCCTCCTCTGGAAACACCATATATTTT | CASSQEASSGNTIYF
TRBJ2-3 | NA | TRBV5-1 | few | TGCGCCAGCAGCTCTGACCCATATAGCACAGATACGCAGTATTTT | CASSSDPYSTDTQYF
TRBJ2-3 | TRBD2 | TRBV7-9 | many | TGTGCCAGCAGCTCCCCCCGACTAGCGGGGAGCACAGATACGCAGTATTTT | CASSSPRLAGSTDTQYF
TRBJ2-5 | TRBD2 | TRBV4-2 | few | TGTGCCAGCAGCCAAGATAGCGGGGTCCAAGAGACCCAGTACTTC | CASSQDSGVQETQYF
TRBJ2-3 | NA | TRBV20-1 | few | TGCAGTGCAAGTAGGGGTATCGGGACAGATACGCAGTATTTT | CSASRGIGTDTQYF
TRBJ1-5 | TRBD1 | TRBV4-1 | many | TGCGCCAGCAGCCAAACCCGGACAGGGAGTCCTAGCAATCAGCCCCAGCATTTT | CASSQTRTGSPSNQPQHF
TRBJ2-7 | NA | TRBV11-2 | few | TGTGCCAGCAGCTTAGACAGGACAGTCACCTACGAGCAGTACTTC | CASSLDRTVTYEQYF
TRBJ2-3 | NA | TRBV28 | few | TGTGCCAGCAGCCAATTCGAGGGACGCACAGATACGCAGTATTTT | CASSQFEGRTDTQYF
TRBJ2-3 | NA | TRBV20-1 | NA | TGCAGCATTCGGGACCCCACAGATACGCAGTATTTT | CSIRDPTDTQYF
TRBJ1-1 | NA | TRBV11-3 | NA | TGTGCCAGCAGCCTTAGCGGAATCGGGACTGAAGCTTTCTTT | CASSLSGIGTEAFF
TRBJ2-1 | NA | TRBV20-1 | once | TGCAGTGCTCCGCGGCCCCGCAATGAGCAGTTCTTC | CSAPRPRNEQFF
TRBJ1-1 | TRBD1 | TRBV27 | few | TGTGCCAGCAGTGTCAGGGGGAGAGAAGCTTTCTTT | CASSVRGREAFF
TRBJ1-5 | NA | TRBV9 | many | TGTGCCAGCAGCGTTGTTCCCGATCAGCCCCAGCATTTT | CASSVVPDQPQHF
TRBJ2-2 | NA | TRBV28 | few | TGTGCCAGCAGTCCCCAGATCACCGGGGAGCTGTTTTTT | CASSPQITGELFF
TRBJ2-7 | NA | TRBV5-4 | few | TGTGCCAGCAGCTTGGAGACAGGGACTACGGCCTACGAGCAGTACTTC | CASSLETGTTAYEQYF
TRBJ2-5 | TRBD2 | TRBV28 | few | TGTGCCAGCAGTTTAGCCCCGATAACTAGCGCCAACCAAGAGACCCAGTACTTC | CASSLAPITSANQETQYF
TRBJ2-7 | TRBD2 | TRBV10-2 | few | TGCGCCAGCAGTGAGTCGGGCGGGAGGGCCTACGAGCAGTACTTC | CASSESGGRAYEQYF
TRBJ1-1 | NA | TRBV18 | few | TGTGCCAGCTCACTACGAGAAATCAACAGGAACACTGAAGCTTTCTTT | CASSLREINRNTEAFF
TRBJ2-1 | TRBD1 | TRBV6-2/TRBV6-3 | NA | TGTGCCACCTCTCGGACAGGGCTTGGAGAGCAGTTCTTC | CATSRTGLGEQFF
TRBJ1-1 | NA | TRBV6-6 | NA | TGTGCCAGCAGTGGAAACGGATTTGAAGCTTTCTTT | CASSGNGFEAFF
TRBJ2-3 | NA | TRBV29-1 | NA | NA | CSVGAGSIYF
TRBJ1-1 | NA | TRBV18 | NA | TGTGCCAGCTCCCTCAGGGGCAGAGAGAACACTGAAGCTTTCTTT | CASSLRGRENTEAFF
TRBJ1-1 | NA | TRBV5-5 | few | TGTGCCAGCAGCTTGGTGAACATCGGGACTGAAGCTTTCTTT | CASSLVNIGTEAFF
TRBJ1-2 | NA | TRBV28 | NA | TGTGCCAGCAGTACGGACTCGCCCCCTATCACCTTC | CASSTDSPPITF
TRBJ2-5 | NA | TRBV5-4 | NA | TGTGCCAGCAGCCACAGGGAGGAGGAGACCCAGTACTTC | CASSHREEETQYF
TRBJ2-1 | TRBD2 | TRBV20-1 | many | TGCAGTGCTAGAGATCTGGCTAGCGGACGCTCCTACAATGAGCAGTTCTTC | CSARDLASGRSYNEQFF
TRBJ2-5 | TRBD2 | TRBV12-3/TRBV12-4 | few | TGTGCCAGCAGTTTTCTTAGCGGGAGCGAGACCCAGTACTTC | CASSFLSGSETQYF
TRBJ2-1 | TRBD2 | TRBV20-1 | NA | TGCAGTCCCGGGACTAGAAGCAATGAGCAGTTCTTC | CSPGTRSNEQFF
TRBJ1-1 | TRBD1 | TRBV12-3/TRBV12-4 | many | TGTGCCAGCAGTCCGGGACAGGGGAGACTGAAGACTGAAGCTTTCTTT | CASSPGQGRLKTEAFF
TRBJ2-3 | TRBD2 | TRBV4-2 | NA | TGTGCCAGCAGCCAAGGGGCTAGCGGGAAGACAGATACGCAGTATTTT | CASSQGASGKTDTQYF
TRBJ2-5 | NA | TRBV6-5 | NA | TGTGCCAGCAGCCCCAATGGGGACCAAGAGACCCAGTACTTC | CASSPNGDQETQYF
TRBJ2-3 | TRBD1 | TRBV20-1 | NA | TGCAGTGCTGGACAGGGGGTTTACGATACGCAGTATTTT | CSAGQGVYDTQYF
TRBJ1-6 | TRBD1 | TRBV4-1 | few | TGCGCCAGCAGCACCCACGCGGGACAGGGGGTGTCGGGATATAATTCACCCCTCCACTTT | CASSTHAGQGVSGYNSPLHF
TRBJ2-1 | TRBD2 | TRBV12-3/TRBV12-4 | NA | TGTGCCAGCACTCCGGGACTAGCCCTCAATGAGCAGTTCTTC | CASTPGLALNEQFF
TRBJ2-3 | TRBD1 | TRBV11-2 | NA | TGTGCCAGCAGCCCTAATACAGGGGCAGATACGCAGTATTTT | CASSPNTGADTQYF
TRBJ1-3 | NA | TRBV6-5 | NA | TGTGCCAGCAGTTACGACTCTGGAAACACCATATATTTT | CASSYDSGNTIYF
TRBJ1-1 | NA | TRBV3-1 | many | TGTGCCAGCAGCCCCCTGGGAGCACGCGGAGGCACTGAAGCTTTCTTT | CASSPLGARGGTEAFF
TRBJ1-1 | NA | TRBV12-3/TRBV12-4 | NA | TGTGCCAGCAGTTTACAGGTTTCGAACACTGAAGCTTTCTTT | CASSLQVSNTEAFF
TRBJ2-3 | NA | TRBV13 | NA | TGTGCCAGCAGTTCGGACTTTCCAGATACGCAGTATTTT | CASSSDFPDTQYF